A single sample is the source of the 24 T cell receptor beta chains below, sequenced in a study of read filtering for tumor transcriptome and immune sequencing. Molecular barcoded adaptors covering alpha/delta and beta/gamma chains were used on roughly 370 ng RNA. One entry per CDR3 protein, called by TCRdb with MiXCR from the reads. The sample records roughly 6,000 distinct CDR3 sequences, less than 25% being singletons. Sequencing used a population of CD138-negative cells sorted from bone marrow. The receptors here all came from a donor at least 40 years old with multiple myeloma.

Many counts were recorded for this clonotype. The V and J genes are TRBV5-1 and TRBJ2-4; D call uncertain. Germline-derived CDR1 and CDR2 are SGHRS and YFSETQ. The CDR3 extends over 12 amino acids. The V gene lost 0 bases and the J gene lost 8 bases, with 6 bases spanning the gap. The CDR3 sequence: CASSLDGDIQYF. CDR3 bases: TGCGCCAGCAGCTTGGATGGCGACATTCAGTACTTC.

There are many counts of this clonotype. At one of its ends the junction is not consistent with the germline gene, which may arise from a read error. V gene TRBV27 combines with J gene TRBJ1-1; 12 positions agree with TRBD1. The CDR3 is 16 amino acids. Per the germline V gene, CDR1 is MNHEY and CDR2 is SMNVEV (reference sequence). The CDR3 loop is CAGRTGTGGAYTEAFF. The CDR3 DNA sequence: TGTGCCGGCAGGACCGGGACAGGGGGCGCATACACTGAAGCTTTCTTT.

The sample holds many counts of this clonotype. This may stem from a read error, because a much larger clone lies one nucleotide away. As the CDR3 is not closed by the conserved phenylalanine or tryptophan, this likely results from a read error. The gene calls are TRBV12-3 or TRBV12-4 and TRBJ2-3, with D unclear. CDR3 length equals 16 residues. V was clipped by 3 bases and J by 0 bases, with 13 bases between them. The CDR3 bases are TGTGCCAGCAGTTTTGCCCCCGGAACTAGCACAGATACGCAGTATTCT. Amino acids: CASSFAPGTSTDTQYS.

Points on this clonotype: A far larger clone is just one base off, so this is likely a read error. V and J are TRBV29-1 and TRBJ1-4, with D perhaps TRBD2 (5 bases). Near its end, the DNA agrees better with TRBJ2-3, so the J call may be wrong. Germline lookup yields CDR1 SQVTM and CDR2 ANQGSEA. CDR3 length equals 13 residues. In DNA, the CDR3 is TGCAGCGTTGGAGGCGGAGGAGGAGGTACGCAGTATTTT. Protein: CSVGGGGGGTQYF.

This clonotype was counted between two and nine times. Germline is not matched at one junction end, which may reflect a read error. This chain uses TRBV24-1 with TRBJ2-7; a possible D gene is TRBD1 (5 bases). Germline V gene lookup returns CDR1 KGHDR and CDR2 SFDVKD. CDR3 length: 15 residues. The CDR3 loop reads CATSDQAGMSYKQYF. The CDR3 DNA reads as TGTGCCACCAGTGATCAGGCAGGGATGTCCTACAAGCAGTACTTC.

This clonotype qualifies as medium-sized. V and J are TRBV6-5 and TRBJ2-2; 8 nucleotides match TRBD2. The CDR3 sequence is 15 residues long. CDR1 is MNHEY, CDR2 SVGAGI, per germline. The V segment lost 7 bases and the J segment 0 bases; nucleotides outside the gene matches: 4. The CDR3 DNA reads as TGTGCCAGCACGGCGGGAGGCGCGAACACCGGGGAGCTGTTTTTT. Its translation is CASTAGGANTGELFF.

On this clonotype: At one boundary the junction diverges from the germline segment, which might be a read error. The gene calls are TRBV7-6 and TRBJ2-4; the D gene is possibly TRBD2 (6 bases). CDR1 SGHVS and CDR2 FNYEAQ come from the germline V gene. CDR3 length: 15 residues. CDR3 bases: TGTGCCAGCAGCTTAGCTGGAGGGGCCAAAAAGATTCAGTACTTC. It translates to CASSLAGGAKKIQYF.

This clonotype was counted many times. The chain employs TRBV20-1 and TRBJ2-5; D unresolved. Germline-derived CDR1 and CDR2 are DFQATT and SNEGSKA (reference sequence). V was cut by 3 bases and J by 1 base, with 9 bases left in between. The CDR3 totals 13 residues. The CDR3 DNA reads TGCAGTGCTAGTCCGGAGATCCAAGAGACCCAGTACTTC. Its protein product is CSASPEIQETQYF.

This clonotype was seen more than once but under ten times. This may arise from a read error, as a much more abundant clone is one base away. This chain links TRBV28 with TRBJ2-1; the match to TRBD2 covers 9 bases. Per germline, CDR1 MDHEN and CDR2 SYDVKM. This CDR3 comprises 17 residues. The CDR3 coding sequence is TGTGCCAGCAGTTTATTAATAGCGGGAGTGTCCTACAATGAGCGGTTCTTC. Protein sequence: CASSLLIAGVSYNERFF.

With regard to this clonotype: At one end the junction does not follow the germline gene, possibly because of a read error. V and J are TRBV5-4 and TRBJ2-3, with D hard to call. The V gene's germline CDR1 is SGHNT and CDR2 YYREEE (reference sequence). The CDR3 length is 13 residues. CDR3 in DNA: TGTGCCAGCAGCTCTAAGTCGGGCGACACGCAGGATTTT. Translating it yields CASSSKSGDTQDF.

This clonotype was observed a handful of times. An end of the junction does not agree with germline; a read error may underlie this. CDR3 region: CACSLWGLASGELFF. Written as DNA, the CDR3 is TGTGCCTGCAGCTTATGGGGACTAGCCTCCGGCGAGCTGTTTTTT. The rearrangement uses TRBV11-2 and TRBJ2-2, with 9 bases matching TRBD2. Germline V CDR1 and CDR2: SGHAT, FQNNGV. The CDR3 length is 15 residues.

In its sample, this clonotype was seen many times. It may be a read error: a sequence one base away is much more abundant. This chain links TRBV29-1 with TRBJ1-1; perhaps TRBD1 as D (6 bases). The germline V gene has CDR1 SQVTM and CDR2 ANQGSEA. This CDR3 is 13 amino acids long. In DNA form, the CDR3 reads TGCAGCGCTGTGACAGGAACGAACACTGAAGATTTCTTT. This translates into CSAVTGTNTEDFF.

In its sample, this clonotype was seen many times. The chain uses TRBV7-9 and TRBJ1-4; D is unclear. This CDR3 comprises 17 residues. CDR1 is SEHNR and CDR2 is FQNEAQ in the germline V gene (reference sequence). The ends were cut back, 5 bases at V and 0 bases at J, with 16 bases in the middle. The CDR3 region has the DNA TGTGCCAGCAGCAGACGGGTGTCCCTAGCAACTAATGAAAAACTGTTTTTT. This gives the protein CASSRRVSLATNEKLFF.

Of note for this clonotype: This CDR3 fails to terminate in the conserved phenylalanine or tryptophan, so it likely reflects a read error. The rearrangement links TRBV28 to TRBJ2-1; perhaps TRBD1 as D (6 bases). Looked up from germline, CDR1 is MDHEN and CDR2 is SYDVKM. The CDR3 consists of 13 residues. The V end lost 4 bases, the J end lost 6 bases, and 10 bases lay between the germline ends. CDR3 sequence (DNA): TGTGCCAGCAGTTCTACAGGGCTCAATGAGCAGTTCCTC. It codes for CASSSTGLNEQFL.

In this sample, this clonotype turned up many times. The J gene is TRBJ2-7, the V gene TRBV29-1; perhaps D is TRBD1 or TRBD2 (5 bases each). Germline V gene sequence: CDR1 SQVTM, CDR2 ANQGSEA. V lost 6 bases and J lost 7, with 28 bases in between. This CDR3 has 16 residues. The CDR3 nucleotides read TGCAGCGTCCCCGCCGTGAAGCAGGGTGGGAGTCAGGAGCAGTACTTC. Residues: CSVPAVKQGGSQEQYF.

This clonotype was seen just once. Relative to the germline gene, one junction end is altered; a read error may explain this. This chain uses TRBV20-1 with TRBJ1-1; D may be TRBD1 (5 bases). Germline CDR1 is DFQATT and CDR2 is SNEGSKA (reference sequence). The CDR3 is 14 amino acids. CDR3 sequence reads: CSARPDSLNTVAFF. The CDR3 coding sequence is TGCAGTGCGAGACCCGACAGTTTGAACACTGTAGCTTTCTTT.

Judged by abundance, this clonotype is medium-sized. The chain carries TRBV18 and TRBJ2-2, with D possibly being TRBD2 (6 bases). CDR1 KGHSH and CDR2 LQKENI come from the germline V gene. The CDR3 runs 15 residues. V dropped 6 bases and J dropped 3 bases, with 14 bases sitting between them. The CDR3 here is CASSFLSGDTGELFF. The CDR3 region has the DNA TGTGCCAGCTCTTTTCTATCGGGAGACACCGGGGAGCTGTTTTTT.

By proportion, this clonotype is medium-sized. This chain joins TRBV6-2 or TRBV6-3 and TRBJ2-1; 9 bases agree with TRBD1. The length of the CDR3 is 20 residues. J gave up 1 base and V 6 bases, and 19 bases lay outside the gene matches. Per the germline V gene, CDR1 is MNHEY and CDR2 is SVGEGT. Here the CDR3 reads CASRPGTGNFGPASYNEQFF. CDR3 sequence (DNA): TGTGCCAGCAGACCCGGGACAGGGAATTTCGGGCCAGCTTCCTACAATGAGCAGTTCTTC.

This clonotype was detected many times. The chain recombines TRBV7-9 with TRBJ2-1; TRBD2 aligns across 8 bases. The CDR3 has 16 residues. The V and J ends lost 1 base and 1 base, in that order; junction bases with no gene match: 3. Germline V gives CDR1 SEHNR, CDR2 FQNEAQ (reference sequence). CDR3 coding DNA: TGTGCCAGCAGCTTAGAGAGCGGGAGTTCCTACAATGAGCAGTTCTTC. It encodes CASSLESGSSYNEQFF.

This clonotype came up many times. This chain uses TRBV20-1 with TRBJ1-5; no firm D call. CDR1 and CDR2 (germline): DFQATT, SNEGSKA (reference sequence). The CDR3 totals 11 residues. V was cut by 7 bases and J by 3 bases, with 7 bases left in between. CDR3 sequence (DNA): TGCAGTGGAGGGCACAATCAGCCCCAGCATTTT. It codes for CSGGHNQPQHF.

This clonotype has at least ten counts. The chain couples TRBV7-3 to TRBJ1-2; TRBD1 agrees at 7 bases. The germline V gene encodes CDR1 SGHTA and CDR2 FQGTGA. J was trimmed by 0 bases and V by 5 bases; bases with no gene match: 3. The CDR3 has 14 residues. The chain's CDR3 is CASSPTGTNYGYTF. CDR3 DNA: TGTGCCAGCAGCCCGACAGGGACTAACTATGGCTACACCTTC.

Details on this clonotype: This clone may be a read error of a much larger clone one base away. The CDR3 sequence: CASSPLASYDEQFF. DNA of the CDR3: TGTGCCAGCTCGCCGCTAGCGAGCTACGATGAGCAGTTCTTC. This chain joins TRBV18 and TRBJ2-1; D might be TRBD2 (6 bases). The length of the CDR3 is 14 residues. Germline CDR1 KGHSH, CDR2 LQKENI.

This clonotype was counted many times. This chain uses TRBV9 with TRBJ2-1, with 10 nucleotides matching TRBD2. J lost 7 bases, V lost 3 bases, and 13 bases had no gene match. Germline lookup yields CDR1 SGDLS and CDR2 YYNGEE. CDR3 length equals 17 residues. The CDR3, as DNA: TGTGCCAGCAGCGAATACTCCGGGACTAGCGTTACTAATGAGCAGTTCTTC. It specifies CASSEYSGTSVTNEQFF.

This clonotype appeared many times. This chain links TRBV3-1 with TRBJ2-6; D is ambiguous. The germline V and J ends were trimmed by 1 base and 0 bases, with 4 bases remaining between them. This CDR3 is 15 amino acids long. Germline V gives CDR1 LGHDT, CDR2 YNNKEL (reference sequence). CDR3 nucleotides: TGTGCCAGCAGCCAAGGGCCCTCTGGGGCCAACGTCCTGACTTTC. The encoded protein is CASSQGPSGANVLTF.